This T cell receptor (beta chain) came from a study of shared clonotypes between healthy human individuals. This CDR3 contains 14 residues. Germline CDR1 reads LNHNV; CDR2 reads YYDKDF (reference sequence). The ends were cut back, 0 bases at V and 7 bases at J, with 12 bases in the middle. Some clones are missing from TCRdb's copy, which holds only in-frame ones; the method was immunoSEQ multiplex PCR. The sample comprises more than 850,000 clones, 70% to 80% of which are singletons, and 0.5% to 0.6% rests with the top ten. Sequenced material: memory CD4+ T cells from PBMCs. The subset denotes: CD45RA-negative fraction. The clonotype originates from a man aged 18 to 30 in good health. Some clones in this sample may be carry-over from other donors' samples. The chain has TRBV15 and TRBJ2-5, with a possible D match to TRBD1 (6 bases). The CDR3 reads CATSRDSRGSTQYF. The CDR3 nucleotides read TGTGCCACCAGCAGAGACTCCAGGGGCTCGACCCAGTACTTC.